The 32 T cell receptor beta chains given below trace back to one sample, sequenced in a study of blood T cell repertoires in COVID-19. Repertoires were generated with immunoSEQ multiplex PCR, while TCRdb's copy carries only in-frame clones and drops some. Found here are approximately 310,000 clones, 87% of them singletons; the top ten hold 1%. Material: peripheral blood. These receptors all stem from a man in his fifties with active or convalescent COVID-19.

This clone was seen more than once but under ten times. The V and J genes are TRBV28 and TRBJ1-1, with a possible D match to TRBD1 (5 bases). The V end was cut by 2 bases, the J end by 1 base, with 8 bases between. This CDR3 region has 14 residues. Per the germline V gene, CDR1 is MDHEN and CDR2 is SYDVKM. The DNA of the CDR3 is TGTGCCAGCAGTTTAGCCGGGGGGAACACTGAAGCTTTCTTT. It translates to CASSLAGGNTEAFF.

The chain employs TRBV6-2 or TRBV6-3 and TRBJ1-1, with TRBD1 matching over 7 bases. The germline V gene encodes CDR1 MNHEY and CDR2 SVGEGT. With 3 bases clipped from V and 6 bases from J, the junction kept 16 bases outside the gene matches. The CDR3 runs 17 residues. The CDR3 DNA reads as TGTGCCAGCAGTTATAGAACAGGGGTGAGAATCTCTGCTGAAGCTTTCTTT. Residues: CASSYRTGVRISAEAFF.

The rearrangement links TRBV5-5 to TRBJ1-1; 9 bases map to TRBD1. V lost 4 bases, J lost 3 bases, and 4 bases stayed unmatched. Looked up from germline, CDR1 is SGHKS and CDR2 is YYEKEE (reference sequence). This CDR3 spans 14 amino acids. CDR3 in amino acids: CASSVQGADTEAFF. For the CDR3, the DNA is TGTGCCAGCAGCGTACAGGGGGCGGACACTGAAGCTTTCTTT.

The chain carries TRBV27 and TRBJ1-5, with TRBD1 matching over 7 bases. CDR1 MNHEY and CDR2 SMNVEV come from the germline V gene (reference sequence). V gave up 2 bases and J gave up 4 bases; unmatched junction bases: 5. This CDR3 comprises 15 residues. The CDR3: CASSLEGAGNQPQHF. CDR3 DNA: TGTGCCAGCAGTTTAGAGGGGGCTGGTAATCAGCCCCAGCATTTT.

This sequence joins TRBV6-6 and TRBJ2-7, with D possibly matching TRBD1 (6 bases). The CDR3 extends over 14 amino acids. The V and J ends lost 2 bases and 2 bases respectively, with 10 bases between them. CDR1 is MNHNY and CDR2 is SVGAGI in the germline V gene (reference sequence). CDR3 in DNA: TGTGCCAGCAGTTACACTGGACAGCCCTACGAGCAGTACTTC. Translation: CASSYTGQPYEQYF.

This clone was seen ten or more times. The V call is TRBV28, the J call TRBJ1-4; possibly TRBD1 for D (5 bases). The V gene's germline CDR1 is MDHEN and CDR2 SYDVKM. CDR3 length: 14 residues. V shed 3 bases and J shed 2 bases, with 7 bases lying between them. CDR3 in amino acids: CASSFYRTNEKLFF. CDR3 DNA: TGTGCCAGCAGTTTTTACAGGACTAATGAAAAACTGTTTTTT.

This chain connects TRBV12-3 or TRBV12-4 to TRBJ1-4, with no clear D. This CDR3 is 13 amino acids long. V was trimmed by 1 base and J by 7 bases, leaving 7 bases between them. CDR3 protein: CASSLVGIEKLFF. The CDR3 nucleotides read TGTGCCAGCAGTTTAGTCGGGATTGAAAAACTGTTTTTT.

The chain uses TRBV6-5 and TRBJ2-5, with D possibly TRBD1 on 6 matching bases. V lost 2 bases and J lost 5, with 12 bases in between. Germline V gene lookup returns CDR1 MNHEY and CDR2 SVGAGI. The CDR3 is made up of 14 amino acids. This CDR3 is CASSYTGTPETQYF. The CDR3, as DNA: TGTGCCAGCAGTTACACCGGGACACCCGAGACCCAGTACTTC.

This chain joins TRBV4-1 and TRBJ1-5; D is unclear. The CDR3 totals 16 residues. The germline gives CDR1 MGHRA, CDR2 YSYEKL. Trimming took 1 base from V and 5 from J, leaving 15 bases between them. The CDR3 loop reads CASSQAGTAGYQPQHF. CDR3 DNA: TGCGCCAGCAGCCAAGCGGGAACCGCCGGTTATCAGCCCCAGCATTTT.

This clone was counted a few times. The chain uses TRBV19 and TRBJ1-1, with TRBD1 as a possible D gene (6 bases). The CDR3 length is 15 residues. Deletions cut 4 bases from V and 0 bases from J, with 12 bases between. Germline V gives CDR1 LNHDA, CDR2 SQIVND (reference sequence). CDR3 DNA sequence: TGTGCCAGTAGTAAAACAGGGTACATGAACACTGAAGCTTTCTTT. Translation: CASSKTGYMNTEAFF.

The chain employs TRBV10-2 and TRBJ1-3, with no clear D. CDR3 length: 15 residues. Trimming took off 5 bases at V and 4 bases at J, with 15 bases between the two ends. Germline CDR1 and CDR2: WSHSY and SAAADI. The CDR3, as DNA: TGCGCCAGCAGTTTGCAGGAGGAGGGAGGAAACACCATATATTTT. Translated: CASSLQEEGGNTIYF.

The DNA of the CDR3 is TGTGCCAGCAGCAAAAGCCGACAGGCAACCGGGGAGCTGTTTTTT. Translating it yields CASSKSRQATGELFF. The rearrangement uses TRBV9 and TRBJ2-2, with D maybe TRBD1 (6 bases). CDR1 is SGDLS, CDR2 YYNGEE, per germline. This CDR3 comprises 15 residues. Between the trimmed V and J ends, which lost 4 bases and 5 bases, there was a span of 15 bases. The whole variable domain, filled in from reference TRBV9 and TRBJ2-2, reads DSGVTQTPKHLITATGQRVTLRCSPRSGDLSVYWYQQSLDQGLQFLIQYYNGEERAKGNILERFSAQQFPDLHSELNLSSLELGDSALYFCASSKSRQATGELFFGEGSRLTVL.

This clone was seen a handful of times. The chain links TRBV5-4 to TRBJ1-1; D is perhaps TRBD1 (6 bases). The CDR3 has 14 amino acids. The V and J ends lost 2 bases and 4 bases respectively, with 12 bases between them. Germline V gives CDR1 SGHNT, CDR2 YYREEE (reference sequence). CDR3 sequence (DNA): TGTGCCAGCAGCTTACAGGGAGCTGCCACTGAAGCTTTCTTT. It yields the protein CASSLQGAATEAFF.

This sequence joins TRBV3-1 (or the pseudogene TRBV3-2) and TRBJ2-1; 12 bases agree with TRBD1. After removal of 4 bases from V and 9 bases from J, the junction contained 7 bases not matched to a gene. Germline V lookup: CDR1 LGHDT, CDR2 YNNKEL (reference sequence). The CDR3 extends over 15 amino acids. The CDR3 bases are TGTGCCAGCAGCCTCCAAGGGACAGGGGGCACTGAGCAGTTCTTC. This encodes CASSLQGTGGTEQFF.

V gene TRBV5-4 combines with J gene TRBJ2-7, with D perhaps matching TRBD2 (6 bases). The CDR3 sequence is 14 residues long. Looked up from germline, CDR1 is SGHNT and CDR2 is YYREEE (reference sequence). V lost 0 bases to trimming and J lost 2 bases, with 9 bases between them. In DNA form, the CDR3 reads TGTGCCAGCAGCTTGGGACTAGGACCCTACGAGCAGTACTTC. Its translation is CASSLGLGPYEQYF.

The chain has TRBV6-2 or TRBV6-3 and TRBJ1-2, with D uncertain. Trimming stripped 5 bases from V and 3 bases from J, with 7 bases between. CDR3 size: 12 residues. The germline gives CDR1 MNHEY, CDR2 SVGEGT. CDR3 amino acids: CASSEGDYGYTF. Written as DNA, the CDR3 is TGTGCCAGCAGTGAGGGCGACTATGGCTACACCTTC.

Worth noting for this clone: Different DNA sequences within this sample yield the same CDR3. The V call is TRBV18, the J call TRBJ2-1, with D perhaps matching TRBD1 (6 bases). The CDR3 covers 13 residues. The V and J ends lost 3 bases and 6 bases respectively, with 9 bases between them. In germline, CDR1 is KGHSH, CDR2 LQKENI. The CDR3 nucleotides are TGTGCCAGCTCACCGGACAGCTTCAATGAGCAGTTCTTC. This translates into CASSPDSFNEQFF. Together with reference TRBV18 and TRBJ2-1, the CDR3 gives the full variable domain: NAGVMQNPRHLVRRRGQEARLRCSPMKGHSHVYWYRQLPEEGLKFMVYLQKENIIDESGMPKERFSAEFPKEGPSILRIQQVVRGDSAAYFCASSPDSFNEQFFGPGTRLTVL.

This clone has a handful of counts. The chain combines TRBV6-6 with TRBJ1-5, with D unclear. The germline V and J ends were trimmed by 7 bases and 5 bases, with 18 bases remaining between them. The CDR3 is made up of 15 amino acids. Germline CDR1 and CDR2: MNHNY and SVGAGI (reference sequence). The CDR3 DNA sequence: TGTGCCAGCACTATACGCGAGGGTCGGGATCAGCCCCAGCATTTT. Protein sequence: CASTIREGRDQPQHF.

This chain uses TRBV7-2 with TRBJ1-1; 7 nucleotides align to TRBD1. The germline V gene encodes CDR1 SGHTA and CDR2 FQGNSA. The length of the CDR3 is 14 residues. The junction had 5 bases not matched to a gene; V was cut back by 6 bases and J by 1 base. The CDR3 protein is CASRLQGRNTEAFF. The CDR3 DNA reads TGTGCCAGCAGATTACAGGGGAGGAACACTGAAGCTTTCTTT.

The chain carries TRBV6-1 and TRBJ1-2; 7 bases match TRBD1. Losses at the gene ends were 2 bases for V and 4 bases for J; bases not matched to a gene: 7. The CDR3 totals 15 residues. The germline CDR1 and CDR2 sequences are MNHNS and SASEGT. The CDR3 nucleotides are TGTGCCAGCAGTGAAATGTTAGGGACAGCCTATGGCTACACCTTC. Translated: CASSEMLGTAYGYTF.

This chain uses TRBV27 with TRBJ2-7, with 10 positions matching TRBD1. This CDR3 region has 17 residues. CDR1 and CDR2 from the germline V gene are MNHEY and SMNVEV (reference sequence). V was pared by 4 bases and J by 3 bases, with 12 bases of the junction left unmatched. CDR3 amino acids: CASSSARTRDRGYEQYF. The CDR3 region has the DNA TGTGCCAGCAGTTCCGCCCGGACCCGGGACAGGGGCTACGAGCAGTACTTC.

The chain uses TRBV6-5 and TRBJ1-6; D gene unclear. Deletions cut 6 bases from V and 10 bases from J, with 16 bases between. CDR3 size: 14 residues. Germline-derived CDR1 and CDR2 are MNHEY and SVGAGI. The CDR3 bases are TGTGCCAGCAGGCCTCGGGGAAATGGGTCACCCCTCCACTTT. Its protein is CASRPRGNGSPLHF.

This clone was found a few times. The J gene is TRBJ2-5, the V gene TRBV24-1; 9 bases are a match to TRBD2. The V and J ends lost 3 bases and 7 bases, in that order; junction bases with no gene match: 11. The CDR3 has 16 residues. Germline values: CDR1 KGHDR, CDR2 SFDVKD. CDR3 protein: CATSDPLTSGPGTQYF. The CDR3 region has the DNA TGTGCCACCAGTGATCCCCTGACTAGCGGACCGGGGACCCAGTACTTC.

This sequence joins TRBV10-3 and TRBJ1-4; 9 bases are shared with TRBD1. Germline loops: CDR1 ENHRY, CDR2 SYGVKD. V was clipped by 2 bases and J by 11 bases; unmatched bases: 6. The CDR3 sequence is 14 residues long. The DNA for the CDR3 is TGTGCCATCAGTGAGGGGGACAGGGCACGGAAACTGTTTTTT. Residues: CAISEGDRARKLFF.

This clone was detected once. The rearrangement joins TRBV6-6 to TRBJ2-7; D is perhaps TRBD2 (8 bases). The V end was cut by 5 bases, the J end by 7 bases, with 21 bases between. The CDR3 is made up of 15 amino acids. Germline lookup yields CDR1 MNHNY and CDR2 SVGAGI (reference sequence). CDR3 protein: CASSIETGTGGEQYF. CDR3 bases: TGTGCCAGCAGTATAGAGACAGGGACGGGGGGGGAGCAGTACTTC.

The rearrangement links TRBV27 to TRBJ2-7; a possible D gene is TRBD1 (5 bases). Germline-derived CDR1 and CDR2 are MNHEY and SMNVEV (reference sequence). This CDR3 spans 14 amino acids. The V end lost 0 bases, the J end lost 2 bases, and 8 bases lay between the germline ends. The CDR3: CASSLSGPTYEQYF. For the CDR3, the DNA is TGTGCCAGCAGTTTATCGGGGCCTACCTACGAGCAGTACTTC.

The rearrangement uses TRBV28 and TRBJ2-7, with 9 nucleotides matching TRBD1. CDR1 is MDHEN and CDR2 is SYDVKM in the germline V gene. Germline trimming cut 1 base from V and 1 base from J; bases unmatched to any gene: 2. CDR3 length: 15 residues. CDR3 DNA sequence: TGTGCCAGCAGTTTATCCGGACAGGGGTCCTACGAGCAGTACTTC. Translation gives CASSLSGQGSYEQYF. Supplemented by reference TRBV28 and TRBJ2-7, the full variable domain reads DVKVTQSSRYLVKRTGEKVFLECVQDMDHENMFWYRQDPGLGLRLIYFSYDVKMKEKGDIPEGYSVSREKKERFSLILESASTNQTSMYLCASSLSGQGSYEQYFGPGTRLTVT.

This clone was detected once. This rearrangement joins TRBV28 to TRBJ2-1, with 10 bases identical to TRBD2. V lost 3 bases and J lost 0; bases outside the gene matches: 2. Germline V lookup: CDR1 MDHEN, CDR2 SYDVKM. The CDR3 is made up of 16 amino acids. CDR3 sequence reads: CASSLASGGSYNEQFF. CDR3 sequence (DNA): TGTGCCAGCAGTTTGGCTAGCGGGGGCTCCTACAATGAGCAGTTCTTC.

CDR3 sequence reads: CATSDHTGGGLETQYF. The CDR3 bases are TGTGCCACCAGTGACCATACAGGCGGGGGTCTAGAGACCCAGTACTTC. The rearrangement joins TRBV24-1 to TRBJ2-5; 7 positions agree with TRBD2. CDR1 is KGHDR, CDR2 SFDVKD, per germline. Trimming removed 4 bases from V and 4 bases from J; junction bases left unmatched: 11. The CDR3 totals 16 residues.

This chain links TRBV24-1 with TRBJ2-3, with TRBD1 matching 9 bases. Germline-derived CDR1 and CDR2 are KGHDR and SFDVKD. The CDR3 extends over 16 amino acids. V was pared by 3 bases and J by 6 bases, with 9 bases of the junction left unmatched. The CDR3 nucleotides are TGTGCCACCAGTGATCCACAGGGGGCGACTGGTGATACGCAGTATTTT. Amino acids: CATSDPQGATGDTQYF.

V gene TRBV20-1 combines with J gene TRBJ1-2; D gene uncertain. Germline-derived CDR1 and CDR2 are DFQATT and SNEGSKA (reference sequence). The CDR3 has 12 amino acids. The V gene lost 3 bases and the J gene lost 7 bases, with 12 bases spanning the gap. The DNA for the CDR3 is TGCAGTGCTAGTACAGACGCTTCTGGCTACACCTTC. It specifies CSASTDASGYTF.

The V call is TRBV18, the J call TRBJ1-3; TRBD1 is a possible D gene (6 bases). The germline gives CDR1 KGHSH, CDR2 LQKENI. The CDR3 is 16 residues long. Trimming stripped 1 base from V and 4 bases from J, with 14 bases between. This chain's CDR3 is CASSPRQDLFGNTIYF. In DNA, the CDR3 is TGTGCCAGCTCACCACGACAGGATTTGTTCGGAAACACCATATATTTT.